This TCR beta chain was captured by sequencing in a study of beta chain features in type 1 diabetes (dated by TCRdb to the late 2010s). Broadly, across the study: Patients and healthy donors did not differ in mean age, gender distribution, total cell number or subset yield. In the study, recently diagnosed type 1 diabetes patients and matched healthy donors were compared on the TCRB repertoires of their sorted circulating CD4+ T cell subsets. Whereas all 30 or so donors provided naive and central memory subsets, regulatory and stem cell-like memory subsets were isolated from just 8 patients and roughly 8 healthy donors. A total of approximately 100,000,000 sorted cells were examined across all samples, and the number of cells per subset was strongly correlated with RNA yield.

All of the isolated RNA was reverse transcribed with the High Capacity cDNA Reverse Transcription Kit, so expressed TCRB transcripts were sequenced. Deep immunoSEQ sequencing was performed on naive, central memory and regulatory T cell samples, with an average of around 3.4 million total reads per sample. Sorted cells were lysed in RLT buffer, and RNA was extracted using DNase-treated RNeasy Micro or Mini kits according to cell number. Each cell subset was processed separately to prevent cross-contamination, with patient and healthy donor samples processed together. Using the immunoSEQ multiplex PCR, TCRB sequences were amplified from cDNA into 87-bp fragments spanning the CDR3 region. Sequencing of the amplicons was performed on the Illumina HiSeq platform. For the original study's pipeline: PCR bias was corrected computationally using synthetic template baselines, and reads within Hamming distance 2 were collapsed, with unmergeable singletons discarded. By aligning reads against IMGT, V, D and J genes, CDR3 length, and insertions or deletions at six rearrangement sites were assigned. Within each subset, clonotype counts were normalized to the number of sorted cells before true diversity and Gini coefficients were calculated with the tcR R package. The overlap coefficient, calculated on TCRB nucleotide sequences, was used to quantify repertoire sharing. Out-of-frame TCRB sequences from naive cells were analyzed to stand in for the pre-selection repertoire. TCRdb retrieved this table from immuneACCESS and kept in-frame rearrangements only. Not all clones are present; in checked studies, unresolved V genes account for under half, and no reason is known for the remainder. V, J and clone size reflect that table, while D and trimming were determined from the DNA. Here the sample has 350,000 to 400,000 clones; roughly 16% occur a single time. The ten largest clones add up to 0.019% of the sample.

The junction carries 6 bases between V and J, which are trimmed by 4 bases and 2 bases respectively. There are 13 amino acids in the CDR3, from cysteine to phenylalanine inclusive. Kept here is only the CDR3 DNA, which spans 39 bases and is read in frame from base 1. The germline V gene yields SNHLY for CDR1 and FYNNEI for CDR2. Here is what the overall study found, with its caveats: Only small numbers of individuals were included in the HLA sub-analyses, which left unresolved whether HLA type had any influence on TCRB rearrangement. Because cDNA was sequenced instead of genomic DNA, activated cells with high expression could be over-represented, although the groups did not differ in activation or CD3 levels. In all four CD4+ subsets, TCRB CDR3 length was moderately but significantly shorter in type 1 diabetes patients. The naive, central memory and regulatory TCRB repertoires appeared to resemble one another more closely among patients than among healthy donors. Patients with type 1 diabetes made fewer insertions and deleted more nucleotides at VDJ recombination sites, implying thymic rearrangement abnormalities. PCR may preferentially amplify shorter templates, but because patient and control samples were amplified and corrected together, any resulting skew would affect both groups equally.

This clone came up a few times. Its antigen specificity is not known. The record has no base qualities; no much larger clone is one base away. A single peripheral blood draw of approximately 0.11 L on average was collected from each donor into heparinised tubes. Naive, central memory, regulatory and stem cell-like memory CD4+ T cells were sorted on a BD FACSAria II using a panel including CD45RO, CCR7, CD25, CD127, CD95 and CD27. Every sorted population had a purity above 95%. Right away, PBMCs were isolated by Lymphoprep density gradient centrifugation and were stained directly, with no culture step. Samples were stained and sorted in pairs, with one healthy donor and one patient per experiment, so that batch effects were minimized.

The V gene is TRBV2 and the J gene is TRBJ2-1, with no reliable assignment of the D segment. Sequencing was carried out using naive CD4+ T cells from blood. Taken with the paper, the label for cell subset or site translates to: true naive CD4+ T cells. The receptor was derived from a woman younger than 35 in good health. The CDR3 region reads CASSVRAYNEQFF. The DNA sequence is TGTGCCAGCAGTGTGCGCGCCTACAATGAGCAGTTCTTC.